This TCR beta chain was sequenced during a study of blood T cell repertoires in COVID-19. Study-wide background: COVID-19 samples collected from the United States, Italy and Spain covered acute and convalescent phases.

Original processing notes: Amplification with reference gene primers provided the estimates of nucleated cell counts. The data were produced by immunoSEQ multiplex PCR, yet TCRdb's version contains in-frame clones alone and is incomplete. V, J and clone size are those of that table, while D and trimming were read from the DNA. Altogether 180,000 or so clones are present, about 89% being singletons, with the ten largest covering around 2.7%. Germline loops: CDR1 LNHDA, CDR2 SQIVND (reference sequence). The junction had 1 base not matched to a gene; V was cut back by 2 bases and J by 0 bases. This CDR3 region has 14 residues.

This clonotype originated in a man in his forties with active or convalescent COVID-19. V and J are TRBV19 and TRBJ2-7, with TRBD1 matching over 7 bases. Material for sequencing was peripheral blood. The CDR3 nucleotides read TGTGCCAGTAGTATACGGGACAGCTCCTACGAGCAGTACTTC. It specifies CASSIRDSSYEQYF.